What follows are 5 T cell receptor beta chains derived from one specimen sequenced in a study of T-cell memory formation after mild COVID-19. From the 5' RACE reads, TCRdb called clonotypes with MiXCR, one entry per CDR3 protein. This table holds 260,000 or so distinct CDR3 sequences, around 17% found once. Sequenced input: PBMCs or a T cell subset sorted from them (not recorded which). These TCRs come from a man aged 18 to 30 who had mild COVID-19 (a few samples of this study predate the infection). Cell type and time point are not known.

This clonotype was recorded at least ten times. The genes are TRBV4-3 and TRBJ2-7; 10 bases match TRBD1. CDR3 length: 15 residues. The J segment lost 3 bases and the V segment lost 1 base, leaving 3 bases of the junction unmatched. Germline assignment: CDR1 LGHNA and CDR2 YSLEER. CDR3 sequence: CASSQAGQGIYEQYF. CDR3 DNA sequence: TGCGCCAGCAGCCAAGCGGGACAGGGGATCTACGAGCAGTACTTC.

V usage is TRBV7-9 and J usage is TRBJ2-3, with D uncertain. V was clipped by 8 bases and J by 3 bases, with 6 bases between them. This CDR3 comprises 11 residues. The germline CDR1 and CDR2 sequences are SEHNR and FQNEAQ (reference sequence). The CDR3 spells CASGGTDTQYF. In DNA, the CDR3 is TGTGCCAGCGGTGGGACAGATACGCAGTATTTT.

The chain uses TRBV12-3 or TRBV12-4 and TRBJ1-2, with TRBD1 matching 8 bases. V lost 7 bases to trimming and J lost 8 bases; unmatched junction nucleotides: 6. The CDR3 totals 12 residues. CDR3 region: CASTLTGDGYTF. The CDR3 bases are TGTGCCAGCACCCTGACAGGGGACGGCTACACCTTC.

This clonotype was seen many times. The chain couples TRBV6-5 to TRBJ2-1, with TRBD2 identical over 8 bases. With V trimmed by 4 bases and J by 10 bases, 9 bases remained unmatched. The germline CDR1 and CDR2 sequences are MNHEY and SVGAGI. The CDR3 is 14 amino acids. This chain's CDR3 is CASSLTGGAREQFF. CDR3 nucleotides: TGTGCCAGCAGTTTGACCGGGGGGGCCAGGGAGCAGTTCTTC.

This chain uses TRBV6-5 with TRBJ2-1; D is possibly TRBD1 or TRBD2 (6 bases each). This CDR3 is 15 amino acids long. Between the trimmed V and J ends, which lost 5 bases and 8 bases, there was a span of 19 bases. CDR1 is MNHEY, CDR2 SVGAGI, per germline. The CDR3 region has the DNA TGTGCCAGCAGTCGGGGAGTCGGCGGGACATATGAGCAGTTCTTC. This gives the protein CASSRGVGGTYEQFF.